The following is a T cell receptor (beta chain) sequence with its context. Its antigen is currently unknown. TCRdb's copy holds only in-frame clones and misses some; the assay was immunoSEQ multiplex PCR. This sample has about 32,000 clones, with roughly 80% found just once. This entry comes from a study of neoadjuvant anti-PD-1 for oral cavity cancer. Study observations and caveats: Post-nivolumab, blood T cell clonality was significantly elevated in non-responders.

The CDR3 is 18 residues long. Germline loops: CDR1 ENHRY, CDR2 SYGVKD. Trimming removed 0 bases at V and 4 bases at J, with 20 bases between. The time point here: after neoadjuvant nivolumab, at surgical resection. No culture or expansion preceded analysis of these blood cells. Source: PBMCs, taken after nivolumab (anti-PD-1) treatment. The sequence was obtained from a person between 35 and 79 years old with oral cavity squamous cell carcinoma. The chain employs TRBV10-3 and TRBJ2-3; maybe TRBD2 (6 bases). In nucleotides, the CDR3 is TGTGCCATCAGTGAGTCTCTGTTCGGGGTCAGGGACTCAGATACGCAGTATTTT. It translates to CAISESLFGVRDSDTQYF.